This entry features one T cell receptor (beta chain) sequence. This sample was included in a study of shared clonotypes between healthy human individuals. Across the study: The people who gave samples were two women and three men aged 18 to 49. Per donor, CD8 memory used one plate, CD8 naive used two, CD4 memory used three and CD4 naive used three.

Sequencing used immunoSEQ multiplex PCR; TCRdb keeps in-frame clones, though not all of them. Among 2 million to 2.5 million clones, roughly 92% were seen once, and the ten largest hold approximately 0.4%. Trimming stripped 8 bases from V and 0 bases from J, with 7 bases between. The germline V gene encodes CDR1 KGHSH and CDR2 LQKENI. The CDR3 totals 13 residues. Material for sequencing was naive CD4+ T cells from PBMCs. Indicated subset: CD45RA+ positively selected. V usage is TRBV18 and J usage is TRBJ2-2; D not resolved. The TCR comes from a man between 18 and 35 years old in good health. Some clones in this sample may be carry-over from other donors' samples. Written as DNA, the CDR3 is TGTGCCAGCCGCCTCGCGAACACCGGGGAGCTGTTTTTT. As protein: CASRLANTGELFF.